What follows is one TCR beta chain and its context. Its cognate antigen is unknown. The data belong to a study of OX40 agonist ivuxolimab in advanced cancers. Whole-study context: Hepatocellular carcinoma, melanoma, renal cell or head and neck cancer occurred in dose-escalation patients. Three patients had partial responses: one hepatocellular carcinoma, two cutaneous melanoma. Whole-study findings and limits: CD4+ and CD8+ blood T cells expanded clonally by week 6 at 0.1 to 3.0 mg/kg.

Sequencing was performed with immunoSEQ multiplex PCR; in TCRdb, only in-frame clones are kept and a portion is missing. The table records tens of thousands of clones, nearly 90% of them present only once. V gave up 5 bases and J gave up 4 bases; unmatched junction bases: 7. Germline V gives CDR1 SGHDN, CDR2 FVKESK. The CDR3 covers 15 residues. The TCR sequence derives from an adult with an advanced solid tumor such as melanoma, head and neck, liver or kidney cancer. The specimen comprised CD4+ or CD8+ T cells sorted from blood, sampled in a trial of the OX40 agonist ivuxolimab. This chain connects TRBV14 to TRBJ1-2; TRBD1 matches 10 bases. The CDR3 is CASSSPGQGFYGYTF. DNA of the CDR3: TGTGCCAGCAGCTCTCCGGGACAGGGGTTCTATGGCTACACCTTC. The whole variable domain, remainder taken from reference TRBV14 and TRBJ1-2, is EAGVTQFPSHSVIEKGQTVTLRCDPISGHDNLYWYRRVMGKEIKFLLHFVKESKQDESGMPNNRFLAERTGGTYSTLKVQPAELEDSGVYFCASSSPGQGFYGYTFGSGTRLTVV.